The text below deals with one TCR beta chain. No antigen is known for it. These data come from a study of T cells in localized non-small cell lung cancer. The CDR3 sequence is 15 residues long. Germline V gives CDR1 SGHVS, CDR2 FQNEAQ. With 5 bases clipped from V and 6 bases from J, the junction kept 11 bases outside the gene matches. Study-level results: Tumor trailed uninvolved adjacent lung in T cell clonality, which peaked there. Blood T cell density predicted longer survival; adjacent-lung clonality, shorter. Appearing in adjacent lung were a median roughly 59 of the top 100 tumor clones.

Assay: immunoSEQ multiplex PCR; the TCRdb copy retains only in-frame clones and omits some. The table lists approximately 76,000 clones, 75% to 85% of them singletons. The V and J genes are TRBV7-8 and TRBJ1-1; 8 bases are a match to TRBD1. The sequences come from peripheral blood, collected before any cancer treatment. The origin of this receptor is a female donor over 55 with stage I lung adenocarcinoma. The DNA for the CDR3 is TGTGCCAGCAGCCCCGACAGGGGCCAATACGCTGAAGCTTTCTTT. Residues: CASSPDRGQYAEAFF.